This is a list of T cell receptor beta chains from one sample in a study of shared T cell receptors in the human thymus. Clones were read by immunoSEQ multiplex PCR, and TCRdb kept only the in-frame ones, dropping some. The sample carries hundreds of thousands of clones, around 87% recorded once. The sample was also reused in another study, on human thymus T cells.

The sample was thymocytes. Every receptor here comes from a boy in the first two years of life with a congenital heart defect. Each CDR3 is given with its conserved first and last residue. D genes are given only for firm matches. Where a row states a size, it is once, few, many or the class of an expanded clone; other rows omit it.

j_gene | d_gene | abundance | v_gene | CDR3nt | CDR3aa
TRBJ2-2 | - | - | TRBV7-6 | TGTGCCAGCAGCCTACCCCGTTTGGAGCGGGTGAACACCGGGGAGCTGTTTTTT | CASSLPRLERVNTGELFF
TRBJ2-3 | - | - | TRBV2 | TGTGCCAGTCGGGGGTTAGATACGCAGTATTTT | CASRGLDTQYF
TRBJ2-3 | TRBD2 | - | TRBV5-1 | TGCGCCAGCAGCTTCCCTAGCGGGGGGTTCGCAGATACGCAGTATTTT | CASSFPSGGFADTQYF
TRBJ2-1 | - | - | TRBV11-2 | TGTGCCAGCAGGGACCGACAGATTTACAATGAGCAGTTCTTC | CASRDRQIYNEQFF
TRBJ1-1 | - | - | TRBV6-5 | TGTGCCAGCAGTTTAGTTAACCCCCAGGGCACTGAAGCTTTCTTT | CASSLVNPQGTEAFF
TRBJ2-7 | TRBD1 | few | TRBV27 | TGTGCCAGCAGTATTGGGACAGGGGACAACCACCTTTTCGAGCAGTACTTC | CASSIGTGDNHLFEQYF
TRBJ1-6 | TRBD1 | - | TRBV7-2 | TGTGCCAGCAGCCCTTTGGACAGGGAAGATAATTCACCCCTCCACTTT | CASSPLDREDNSPLHF
TRBJ2-1 | - | - | TRBV4-1 | TGCGCCAGCAGCCAAGATTGGGTAGGGGTTCTTGAGTTCCACAATGAGCAGTTCTTC | CASSQDWVGVLEFHNEQFF
TRBJ2-7 | - | once | TRBV10-3 | TGTGCCATCAGTGAGTCTATGAGGTCTCCTAACTCCTACGAGCAGTACTTC | CAISESMRSPNSYEQYF
TRBJ2-7 | TRBD2 | - | TRBV2 | TGTGCTAGCACCTCTCCCGGACTAGTCGATTTCGAGCAGTACTTC | CASTSPGLVDFEQYF
TRBJ2-1 | - | once | TRBV7-3 | TGTGCCAGCAGAATCTCAGGGAATCCTTTGAACAATGAGCAGTTCTTC | CASRISGNPLNNEQFF
TRBJ1-6 | TRBD1 | once | TRBV5-1 | TGCGCCAGCAGCTTCGGACAGGGAGGTTCACCCCTCCACTTT | CASSFGQGGSPLHF
TRBJ2-3 | TRBD2 | once | TRBV29-1 | TGCAGCGTTAATGGGCCAAGCACTCTAGCGGGAGGGCCCACAGATACGCAGTATTTT | CSVNGPSTLAGGPTDTQYF
TRBJ2-1 | TRBD1 | - | TRBV2 | TGTGCCAGCAGCGTTGGGACAGGGGGAAATGAGCAGTTCTTC | CASSVGTGGNEQFF
TRBJ2-1 | TRBD2 | - | TRBV10-3 | TGTGCCATTCGGACTAGTCTTTACAATGAGCAGTTCTTC | CAIRTSLYNEQFF
TRBJ2-5 | - | once | TRBV4-1 | TGCGCCAGCAGCCAAGAAGCCGGGGGAGAGACCCAGTACTTC | CASSQEAGGETQYF
TRBJ2-5 | - | - | TRBV25-1 | TGTGCCAGCACCCGGAGGGGTAGGGAGACCCAGTACTTC | CASTRRGRETQYF
TRBJ1-4 | - | - | TRBV6-1 | TGTGCCAGCAGAGAGAGGTCAACTAATGAAAAACTGTTTTTT | CASRERSTNEKLFF
TRBJ2-7 | TRBD1 | - | TRBV28 | TGTGCCAGCAGAAAGGGGGACAGGGGGCTCTACGAGCAGTACTTC | CASRKGDRGLYEQYF
TRBJ2-3 | - | - | TRBV5-1 | TGCGCCAGCAGCTGGGCTGACAGGTTTGCAGATACGCAGTATTTT | CASSWADRFADTQYF
TRBJ2-5 | TRBD1 | - | TRBV4-3 | TGCGCCAGCAGCCAAGCCTCCGGGACAGCATCAACCCAGTACTTC | CASSQASGTASTQYF
TRBJ2-6 | - | - | TRBV5-1 | TGCGCCAGCAGACCCGACCAGGGTGCCGGGGCCAACGTCCTGACTTTC | CASRPDQGAGANVLTF
TRBJ2-7 | - | - | TRBV9 | TGTGCCAGCAGGAGGGGGACCTACGAGCAGTACTTC | CASRRGTYEQYF
TRBJ2-7 | TRBD2 | - | TRBV4-3 | TGCGCCAGCAGCCAAGCGATCGCCTATGGGGGGGAGGGCGAGCAGTACTTC | CASSQAIAYGGEGEQYF
TRBJ1-1 | - | once | TRBV14 | TGTGCCAGCAGCCAAGAAAACGGGGGACCTGAAGCTTTCTTT | CASSQENGGPEAFF
TRBJ1-2 | TRBD1 | - | TRBV5-6 | TGTGCCAGCAGCGGCGAACAGGGGATAGATTACTATGGCTACACCTTC | CASSGEQGIDYYGYTF
TRBJ2-7 | TRBD2 | - | TRBV19 | TGTGCCAGTAGTATAGGGGCGGGAGACGCCTACGAGCAGTACTTC | CASSIGAGDAYEQYF
TRBJ2-7 | - | - | TRBV5-4 | TGTGCCAGCAGCTTGGAATCAGTCCCCTACGAGCAGTACTTC | CASSLESVPYEQYF
TRBJ2-6 | - | - | TRBV6-4 | TGTGCCAGCAGTGACTCGTCGTTAGCCTCTGGGGCCAACGTCCTGACTTTC | CASSDSSLASGANVLTF
TRBJ2-7 | - | - | TRBV5-1 | TGCGCCAGCAGCGTGGACTGCAGCGAAGAGCAACACGAGCAGTACTTC | CASSVDCSEEQHEQYF
TRBJ2-3 | TRBD2 | - | TRBV15 | TGTGCCACCGGCCCCTCTAGCGGGGGTGCGACCTCCACAGATACGCAGTATTTT | CATGPSSGGATSTDTQYF
TRBJ2-1 | - | - | TRBV6-4 | TGTGCCACCAGCCAGGGTCGCGGGGCGGAGGACAATGAGCAGTTCTTC | CATSQGRGAEDNEQFF
TRBJ1-1 | - | - | TRBV11-2 | TGTGCCAGCAGCTTAAGACAGGTCTACATGAACACTGAAGCTTTCTTT | CASSLRQVYMNTEAFF
TRBJ2-3 | - | - | TRBV30 | TGTGCCACCCCTATAATCCCATTCACAGATACGCAGTATTTT | CATPIIPFTDTQYF
TRBJ1-1 | - | - | TRBV30 | TGTGCCTGGAGGCAAATTCGAGGAGGGGCCGGTGTGAACACTGAAGCTTTCTTT | CAWRQIRGGAGVNTEAFF
TRBJ1-5 | - | - | TRBV5-1 | TGCGCCAGCAGCTTGGGGCGGTATAGCAATCAGCCCCAGCATTTT | CASSLGRYSNQPQHF
TRBJ2-5 | TRBD2 | - | TRBV28 | TGTGCCAGCAGGGGGACTAGCTCACAAGAGACCCAGTACTTC | CASRGTSSQETQYF
TRBJ2-1 | TRBD1 | - | TRBV18 | TGTGCCAGCTCACCCCGGGACAGTGACCACCGGGGTCGGGGTTACAATGAGCAGTTCTTC | CASSPRDSDHRGRGYNEQFF
TRBJ1-1 | - | - | TRBV28 | TGTGCCAGCAGTTTAGACAGCCGAAACACTGAAGCTTTCTTT | CASSLDSRNTEAFF
TRBJ1-3 | - | - | TRBV27 | TGTGCCAGCAGTAATACTACCCTTAGCTCTGGAAACACCATATATTTT | CASSNTTLSSGNTIYF
TRBJ2-3 | - | - | TRBV4-2 | TGTGCCAGCAGCCAAGGGCGCCCGTGCGCGGGGAACACAAATACGCAGTATTTT | CASSQGRPCAGNTNTQYF
TRBJ1-2 | TRBD1 | - | TRBV5-6 | TGTGCCAGCAGCTTCGGGGACAGGGGGTTGATCTATGGCTACACCTTC | CASSFGDRGLIYGYTF
TRBJ2-7 | TRBD2 | - | TRBV5-4 | TGTGCCAGCAGCTTACCCGGGACTAGCGGGAGGTATCATTCCTACGAGCAGTACTTC | CASSLPGTSGRYHSYEQYF
TRBJ2-7 | - | once | TRBV5-6 | TGTGCCAGCAGCTCCACTGATTCCCCCTACGAGCAGTACTTC | CASSSTDSPYEQYF
TRBJ2-7 | TRBD2 | - | TRBV10-2 | TGCGCCAGCAGATTAGCGGGAGGCTACGAGCAGTACTTC | CASRLAGGYEQYF
TRBJ2-6 | - | few | TRBV19 | TGTGCCAGTAGTATTGTCCAGATCTCTGGGGCCAACGTCCTGACTTTC | CASSIVQISGANVLTF
TRBJ1-5 | - | few | TRBV30 | TGTGCCTGGAGTCGGGACTTTAGCAATCAGCCCCAGCATTTT | CAWSRDFSNQPQHF
TRBJ2-7 | - | - | TRBV5-1 | TGCGCCAGCAGCTCTCAGGCAAGCTCCTACGAGCAGTACTTC | CASSSQASSYEQYF
TRBJ1-1 | TRBD1 | - | TRBV2 | TGTGCCAGCAGATTAGACAGGGGGGACACTGAAGCTTTCTTT | CASRLDRGDTEAFF
TRBJ2-5 | TRBD2 | - | TRBV4-1 | TGCGCCAGCAGCCAACGACTAGCGGACCTCCAAGAGACCCAGTACTTC | CASSQRLADLQETQYF
TRBJ2-5 | - | once | TRBV7-2 | TGTGCCAGCAGCGCAGAACCAGGGGAGGAGACCCAGTACTTC | CASSAEPGEETQYF
TRBJ2-3 | - | - | TRBV4-1 | TGCGCCAGCAGCCAAGACCGCTCCGGTTCAGATACGCAGTATTTT | CASSQDRSGSDTQYF
TRBJ1-1 | - | - | TRBV11-1 | TGTGCCAGCAGACCGGGGGGCATTCGTGACACTGAAGCTTTCTTT | CASRPGGIRDTEAFF
TRBJ1-5 | TRBD1 | - | TRBV4-1 | TGCGCCAGCAGCCAAGTCCGGGACAGGGGGACTTTTTTCAATCAGCCCCAGCATTTT | CASSQVRDRGTFFNQPQHF
TRBJ2-7 | - | - | TRBV6-5 | TGTGCCAGCAGTTACCAGGGTACCTACGAGCAGTACTTC | CASSYQGTYEQYF
TRBJ1-3 | - | once | TRBV30 | TGTGCCTGGATCCCCGGTGGCAGGGGCTCTGGAAACACCATATATTTT | CAWIPGGRGSGNTIYF
TRBJ2-3 | - | - | TRBV6-5 | TGTGCCAGCAGTAACCAACTCGGGACAGATACGCAGTATTTT | CASSNQLGTDTQYF